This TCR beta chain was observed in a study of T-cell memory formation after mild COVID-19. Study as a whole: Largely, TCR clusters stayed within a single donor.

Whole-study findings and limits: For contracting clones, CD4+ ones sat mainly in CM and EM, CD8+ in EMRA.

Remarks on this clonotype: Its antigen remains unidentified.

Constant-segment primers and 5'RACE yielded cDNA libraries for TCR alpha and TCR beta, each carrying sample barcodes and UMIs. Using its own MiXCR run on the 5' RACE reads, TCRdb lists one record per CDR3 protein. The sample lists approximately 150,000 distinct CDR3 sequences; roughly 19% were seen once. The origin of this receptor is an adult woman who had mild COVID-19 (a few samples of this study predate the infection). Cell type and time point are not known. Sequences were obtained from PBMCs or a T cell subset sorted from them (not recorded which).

CDR3 bases: TGTGCCAGCAGCCCAGACGGGGGGCTTGGCTACACCTTC. Translated: CASSPDGGLGYTF. V usage is TRBV7-9 and J usage is TRBJ1-2, with TRBD1 as a possible D gene (6 bases). The CDR3 runs to 13 residues. Trimming took off 5 bases at V and 7 bases at J, with 14 bases between the two ends. Germline loops: CDR1 SEHNR, CDR2 FQNEAQ (reference sequence).